This T cell receptor beta chain stems from a study of blood T cell repertoires in COVID-19. Study at large: The United States, Italy and Spain supplied acute and convalescent COVID-19 samples. T cells, B-cell-depleted T cells, or PBMCs provided the cDNA or gDNA that served as material.

The length of the CDR3 is 14 residues. CDR1 and CDR2 from the germline V gene are MNHEY and SMNVEV (reference sequence). V was trimmed by 9 bases and J by 7 bases, leaving 19 bases between them. In the study's own analysis: Researchers report that nucleated cell counts were estimated from reference gene primer amplification. Generated by immunoSEQ multiplex PCR, the TCRdb table keeps only in-frame clones and is missing some. V, J and clone size are those of that table, while D and trimming were read from the DNA. The sample gives around 97,000 clones, roughly 79% of which show up once; roughly a tenth is in the top ten.

The chain links TRBV27 to TRBJ2-1; D is ambiguous. Sequenced sample: peripheral blood. The source is a man between 65 and 85 years old with acute or convalescent COVID-19. The CDR3 protein is CASTSWASENEQFF. The CDR3 DNA reads as TGTGCCAGTACTTCATGGGCCTCGGAAAATGAGCAGTTCTTC.